Shown below are 27 T cell receptor beta chains from a single sample sequenced in a study of CD8 T cells in ankylosing spondylitis. TCRdb processed the 5' RACE reads anew with MiXCR; each CDR3 protein has one entry. Of 200,000 to 250,000 distinct CDR3 sequences detected, 20% to 30% appear once; the ten largest clones hold about 7%. The sequenced sample consisted of blood, either unsorted or a sorted T cell fraction (not recorded which). All receptors come from a male donor with ankylosing spondylitis or in good health (not recorded which).

This clonotype was found many times. The chain carries TRBV12-3 or TRBV12-4 and TRBJ2-1; D not certain. This CDR3 comprises 16 residues. The V and J ends lost 3 bases and 0 bases respectively, with 12 bases between them. CDR3 protein: CASSFVLGSSYNEQFF. The CDR3 bases are TGTGCCAGCAGTTTCGTCCTCGGAAGCTCCTACAATGAGCAGTTCTTC.

This clonotype was counted ten times or more. This chain connects TRBV6-5 to TRBJ1-4; tentatively, D is TRBD1 (6 bases). The germline gives CDR1 MNHEY, CDR2 SVGAGI. The CDR3 totals 17 residues. Trimming removed 0 bases at V and 0 bases at J, with 11 bases between. CDR3 coding DNA: TGTGCCAGCAGTTACTCGGGGACACTTTCAACTAATGAAAAACTGTTTTTT. Translated: CASSYSGTLSTNEKLFF.

This chain uses TRBV29-1 with TRBJ1-2; tentative D call: TRBD1 (6 bases). The CDR3 spans 13 residues. Germline CDR1 and CDR2: SQVTM and ANQGSEA. The ends were cut back, 3 bases at V and 2 bases at J, with 10 bases in the middle. CDR3 loop: CSVDQGTNYGYTF. The CDR3 DNA reads TGCAGCGTTGACCAGGGGACAAACTATGGCTACACCTTC.

The chain joins TRBV6-2 or TRBV6-3 to TRBJ2-7; D is perhaps TRBD1 (6 bases). The CDR3 consists of 16 residues. The V gene's germline CDR1 is MNHEY and CDR2 SVGEGT. V was clipped by 0 bases and J by 3 bases, with 15 bases between them. The CDR3 is CASSYSGTLRDYEQYF. CDR3 nucleotides: TGTGCCAGCAGTTACTCCGGGACACTAAGGGACTACGAGCAGTACTTC.

This clonotype was recorded at least ten times. The chain carries TRBV5-1 and TRBJ2-1; D unresolved. V was clipped by 0 bases and J by 7 bases, with 14 bases between them. CDR3 length equals 15 residues. Germline V lookup: CDR1 SGHRS, CDR2 YFSETQ. This CDR3 reads CASSLDSPWINEQFF. CDR3 nucleotide sequence: TGCGCCAGCAGCTTGGATTCCCCTTGGATAAATGAGCAGTTCTTC.

Many counts were recorded for this clonotype. The rearrangement links TRBV5-1 to TRBJ2-3, with D uncertain. The V end was cut by 5 bases, the J end by 0 bases, with 13 bases between. Germline CDR1 and CDR2: SGHRS and YFSETQ. The CDR3 sequence is 15 residues long. The CDR3 DNA reads as TGCGCCAGCAGTGAAGCGACATATAGCACAGATACGCAGTATTTT. Amino acid sequence: CASSEATYSTDTQYF. The full variable domain, completed using reference TRBV5-1 and TRBJ2-3, is KAGVTQTPRYLIKTRGQQVTLSCSPISGHRSVSWYQQTPGQGLQFLFEYFSETQRNKGNFPGRFSGRQFSNSRSEMNVSTLELGDSALYLCASSEATYSTDTQYFGPGTRLTVL.

This clonotype showed up just a few times. The chain links TRBV6-2 or TRBV6-3 to TRBJ2-7, with D perhaps TRBD2 (5 bases). Germline lookup yields CDR1 MNHEY and CDR2 SVGEGT. This CDR3 has 13 amino acids. The V end lost 6 bases, the J end lost 5 bases, and 14 bases lay between the germline ends. This chain's CDR3 is CASRKLVTHEQYF. The CDR3 DNA follows: TGTGCCAGCAGAAAACTAGTTACCCACGAGCAGTACTTC.

The sample holds many counts of this clonotype. J is TRBJ2-3 and V is TRBV7-8; D possibly corresponds to TRBD2 (6 bases). Per germline, CDR1 SGHVS and CDR2 FQNEAQ. The CDR3 has 15 residues. The V and J ends lost 2 bases and 5 bases respectively, with 14 bases between them. The chain's CDR3 is CASSLIMEGKDTQYF. The DNA for the CDR3 is TGTGCCAGCAGCTTAATCATGGAGGGTAAAGATACGCAGTATTTT.

Details on this clonotype: This could be a read error, since a much larger clone is one nucleotide away. The rearrangement uses TRBV20-1 and TRBJ1-5; no clear D. The ends were cut back, 2 bases at V and 12 bases at J, with 14 bases in the middle. In germline, CDR1 is DFQATT, CDR2 SNEGSKA (reference sequence). This CDR3 spans 12 amino acids. The CDR3 nucleotides are TGCAGTGCTAGACACCAATACAGAGGCCAGCATTTT. Residues: CSARHQYRGQHF.

Many counts were recorded for this clonotype. The gene calls are TRBV11-2 and TRBJ2-7; 9 bases match TRBD2. With V trimmed by 1 base and J by 4 bases, 2 bases remained unmatched. Germline V CDR1 and CDR2: SGHAT, FQNNGV. This CDR3 is built from 14 residues. CDR3 loop: CASSLVSGGYEQYF. CDR3 nucleotides: TGTGCCAGCAGCTTAGTGAGCGGGGGGTACGAGCAGTACTTC.

The chain links TRBV6-5 to TRBJ1-1; D remains ambiguous. Trimming pared 2 bases from V and 5 bases from J, leaving 15 bases between. CDR1 and CDR2 (germline): MNHEY, SVGAGI. The CDR3 extends over 15 amino acids. The CDR3: CASSYGPQVGTEAFF. CDR3 sequence (DNA): TGTGCCAGCAGTTACGGACCCCAGGTTGGAACTGAAGCTTTCTTT.

The V call is TRBV20-1, the J call TRBJ1-4; D remains unclear. The CDR3 consists of 13 residues. Germline V gene sequence: CDR1 DFQATT, CDR2 SNEGSKA (reference sequence). Trimming shortened V by 3 bases and J by 7 bases, and 12 bases separated the two germline ends. The CDR3 loop reads CSASRQSGEKLFF. DNA of the CDR3: TGCAGTGCTAGTCGGCAGTCTGGTGAAAAACTGTTTTTT.

The rearrangement links TRBV20-1 to TRBJ2-3; the match to TRBD2 covers 7 bases. CDR1 and CDR2 (germline): DFQATT, SNEGSKA (reference sequence). CDR3 size: 12 residues. V was pared by 7 bases and J by 5 bases, with 6 bases of the junction left unmatched. The CDR3 here is CSGGRWEDTQYF. The CDR3 DNA reads as TGCAGTGGCGGGAGATGGGAAGATACGCAGTATTTT.

This CDR3 is CSVTISGMNTGELFF. The CDR3, as DNA: TGCAGCGTTACGATTAGCGGAATGAACACCGGGGAGCTGTTTTTT. The J gene is TRBJ2-2, the V gene TRBV29-1, with D possibly matching TRBD2 (6 bases). The CDR3 contains 15 residues. V was shortened by 5 bases and J by 1 base, with 14 bases between the two germline ends. CDR1 and CDR2 from the germline V gene are SQVTM and ANQGSEA.

The rearrangement links TRBV7-6 to TRBJ2-2; 8 bases are shared with TRBD2. J was trimmed by 1 base and V by 7 bases; bases with no gene match: 5. This CDR3 has 15 residues. Germline V gene data show CDR1 as SGHVS and CDR2 as FNYEAQ. The CDR3 spells CASTRTSRNTGELFF. Written as DNA, the CDR3 is TGTGCCAGCACGAGGACTAGCAGGAACACCGGGGAGCTGTTTTTT.

As regards this clonotype: Because it lacks the conserved phenylalanine or tryptophan at the end, this CDR3 is likely a read error. This sequence joins TRBV20-1 and TRBJ2-7; TRBD1 aligns across 8 bases. CDR3 length: 14 amino acids. V was clipped by 2 bases and J by 4 bases; unmatched bases: 7. Germline values: CDR1 DFQATT, CDR2 SNEGSKA (reference sequence). In DNA, the CDR3 is TGCAGTGCTAGATCCGGGACAGGTTTTTACGAGCAGTACTCC. Amino acids: CSARSGTGFYEQYS.

Concerning this clonotype: A read error is possible here, since a much larger clone lies one base away. J is TRBJ2-1 and V is TRBV28; the D is unclear. CDR3 length: 14 residues. CDR1 is MDHEN and CDR2 is SYDVKM in the germline V gene. Trimming took off 3 bases at V and 9 bases at J, with 15 bases between the two ends. This CDR3 is CASSFPNDHREQFF. The CDR3 DNA follows: TGTGCCAGCAGTTTTCCTAACGATCACCGTGAGCAGTTCTTC.

This clonotype was counted between two and nine times. The chain carries TRBV5-1 and TRBJ2-7; D gene uncertain. Germline V gives CDR1 SGHRS, CDR2 YFSETQ. This CDR3 spans 12 amino acids. V dropped 0 bases and J dropped 4 bases, with 5 bases sitting between them. Here the CDR3 reads CASSLDKYEQYF. CDR3 sequence (DNA): TGCGCCAGCAGCTTGGATAAATACGAGCAGTACTTC.

The chain carries TRBV5-1 and TRBJ2-5, with TRBD2 matching 7 bases. The V and J ends lost 6 bases and 5 bases, in that order; junction bases with no gene match: 10. Germline V gene data show CDR1 as SGHRS and CDR2 as YFSETQ. The CDR3 is 14 residues long. The CDR3 here is CASTAAGVMETQYF. CDR3 sequence (DNA): TGCGCCAGCACCGCGGCGGGAGTGATGGAGACCCAGTACTTC.

This sequence joins TRBV2 and TRBJ1-4; D is perhaps TRBD1 (5 bases). Trimming removed 4 bases at V and 7 bases at J, with 10 bases between. The CDR3 sequence is 13 residues long. Germline values: CDR1 SNHLY, CDR2 FYNNEI. The CDR3 DNA sequence: TGTGCCAGCAGTGGGCAGGGAGGTGAAAAACTGTTTTTT. This encodes CASSGQGGEKLFF.

In this sample, this clonotype turned up many times. V is TRBV3-1 and J is TRBJ2-7, with TRBD2 identical over 9 bases. Germline V gives CDR1 LGHDT, CDR2 YNNKEL (reference sequence). The CDR3 spans 14 residues. After removal of 1 base from V and 7 bases from J, the junction contained 5 bases not matched to a gene. DNA for the CDR3: TGTGCCAGCAGCCAAGTGGGCGGGAGGGTTGAGCAGTACTTC. Residues: CASSQVGGRVEQYF.

This clonotype was recorded at least ten times. Its ends do not fully match the called genes, so a read error is possible. J is TRBJ2-1 and V is TRBV29-1, with 8 positions matching TRBD1. Per the germline V gene, CDR1 is SQVTM and CDR2 is ANQGSEA. CDR3 length: 13 residues. The CDR3 loop is CSAEERGQAEQFF. For the CDR3, the DNA is TGCAGCGCTGAAGAAAGGGGACAGGCTGAGCAGTTCTTC.

This clonotype was recorded a few times. One junction end disagrees with the germline gene, perhaps due to a read error. J is TRBJ2-7 and V is TRBV6-6, with 7 bases matching TRBD1. The CDR3 length is 12 residues. Germline V gives CDR1 MNHNY, CDR2 SVGAGI (reference sequence). The CDR3 region is CASSWTGPERYF. The CDR3 region has the DNA TGTGCCAGCAGTTGGACAGGCCCCGAGCGGTACTTC.

The chain combines TRBV20-1 with TRBJ1-5, with 9 bases identical to TRBD1. J was trimmed by 3 bases and V by 6 bases; bases with no gene match: 6. Germline V lookup: CDR1 DFQATT, CDR2 SNEGSKA (reference sequence). This CDR3 comprises 14 residues. CDR3 residues: CSAHGTGNNQPQHF. The CDR3 nucleotides are TGCAGTGCCCACGGGACAGGGAACAATCAGCCCCAGCATTTT.

The CDR3 is CATSDFTTGATQYF. Written as DNA, the CDR3 is TGTGCCACCAGTGATTTCACGACAGGAGCTACGCAGTATTTT. This sequence joins TRBV24-1 and TRBJ2-3; D possibly corresponds to TRBD1 (6 bases). Per the germline V gene, CDR1 is KGHDR and CDR2 is SFDVKD. This CDR3 spans 14 amino acids. The ends were cut back, 1 base at V and 8 bases at J, with 12 bases in the middle.

The table lists this clonotype with many counts. The J gene is TRBJ2-7, the V gene TRBV27; no definite D call. The CDR3 contains 13 residues. Germline V lookup: CDR1 MNHEY, CDR2 SMNVEV (reference sequence). The V gene lost 3 bases and the J gene lost 4 bases, with 10 bases spanning the gap. The CDR3 loop is CASSFGSEYEQYF. CDR3 bases: TGTGCCAGCAGTTTTGGGTCAGAGTACGAGCAGTACTTC.

In its sample, this clonotype was seen many times. The chain links TRBV7-9 to TRBJ1-2; D remains ambiguous. Trimming pared 4 bases from V and 6 bases from J, leaving 15 bases between. The germline CDR1 and CDR2 sequences are SEHNR and FQNEAQ (reference sequence). This CDR3 spans 14 amino acids. The CDR3: CASSSPAGFNGYTF. CDR3 bases: TGTGCCAGCAGCTCCCCTGCGGGTTTCAATGGCTACACCTTC.